The source of this T cell receptor beta chain is a study of Tregs in tolerant kidney transplant recipients. General study results and limits: The most relevant donor-specific Treg TCRbeta repertoire apparently came from expansion with activated donor B cells.

Germline V CDR1 and CDR2: ENHRY, SYGVKD. The CDR3 sequence is 14 residues long. V dropped 5 bases and J dropped 2; count of bases not matched to a gene: 1. TCRdb keeps only in-frame clones here, not all; method: immunoSEQ multiplex PCR. Here the sample spans approximately 98,000 clones, roughly 90% being singletons. Concerning this clone: The target antigen is unknown.

Specimen: CD4+ T cells from blood, collected before the transplant. This clonotype originated in a human donor who received a combined kidney and bone marrow transplant. This chain connects TRBV10-3 to TRBJ2-5; 11 nucleotides line up with TRBD2. In DNA form, the CDR3 reads TGTGCCATCAGTACTAGCGGGGGACAAGAGACCCAGTACTTC. Its translation is CAISTSGGQETQYF.